These T cell receptor beta chains were read from a single sample in a study of T cell repertoires in cytomegalovirus infection. TCRdb re-derived calls from the reads in MiXCR, one entry per CDR3 protein. The sample yields 450,000 to 600,000 distinct CDR3 sequences, around 10% seen once. Material for sequencing was PBMCs. The origin of the receptors is a human donor in good health (CMV status not recorded). Some clones in this sample may be carry-over from other donors' samples. The CDR3 runs from the conserved cysteine through the conserved F or W. Fields, in order: CDR3 protein, J gene, V gene.

cdr3_aa: CASSQSEYF; j_call: TRBJ2-7; v_call: TRBV23-1
cdr3_aa: CASSYRRQFVELFF; j_call: TRBJ2-2; v_call: TRBV6-5
cdr3_aa: CASSLRRPVEQFF; j_call: TRBJ2-1; v_call: TRBV27
cdr3_aa: CASSSMRTGLRDSPLHF; j_call: TRBJ1-6; v_call: TRBV11-2
cdr3_aa: CSVESGQGHTEAFF; j_call: TRBJ1-1; v_call: TRBV29-1
cdr3_aa: CASSYQPGVTGEQYF; j_call: TRBJ2-7; v_call: TRBV2
cdr3_aa: CASSLVVYSQETQYF; j_call: TRBJ2-5; v_call: TRBV7-2
cdr3_aa: CASSYQGRTEAFF; j_call: TRBJ1-1; v_call: TRBV6-1
cdr3_aa: CATSRVRGNTEAFF; j_call: TRBJ1-1; v_call: TRBV15
cdr3_aa: CASSSPQVKNIQYF; j_call: TRBJ2-4; v_call: TRBV12-3/TRBV12-4
cdr3_aa: CSARISGLKNTEAFF; j_call: TRBJ1-1; v_call: TRBV20-1
cdr3_aa: CASNRNRGTFGGYTF; j_call: TRBJ1-2; v_call: TRBV7-2
cdr3_aa: CASSFPGRAGGGEQFF; j_call: TRBJ2-1; v_call: TRBV3-1
cdr3_aa: CSVVLMGRGYTF; j_call: TRBJ1-2; v_call: TRBV29-1
cdr3_aa: CASSLIGLAGGHYTGELFF; j_call: TRBJ2-2; v_call: TRBV7-8
cdr3_aa: CASSSDRGLVNEQFF; j_call: TRBJ2-1; v_call: TRBV13
cdr3_aa: CASSLSARTDYGYTF; j_call: TRBJ1-2; v_call: TRBV28
cdr3_aa: CASSPDLTSGRVGEQFF; j_call: TRBJ2-1; v_call: TRBV12-3/TRBV12-4
cdr3_aa: CASSIQGAANEKLFF; j_call: TRBJ1-4; v_call: TRBV27
cdr3_aa: CASSLSGGRGGYTF; j_call: TRBJ1-2; v_call: TRBV28
cdr3_aa: CASAPGGLKSYGYTF; j_call: TRBJ1-2; v_call: TRBV7-8
cdr3_aa: CSAKTVLNQPQHF; j_call: TRBJ1-5; v_call: TRBV20-1
cdr3_aa: CASSEGSGRAISGANVLTF; j_call: TRBJ2-6; v_call: TRBV2
cdr3_aa: CASSSSGPGITGELFF; j_call: TRBJ2-2; v_call: TRBV27
cdr3_aa: CASSLGLRGNEQFF; j_call: TRBJ2-1; v_call: TRBV11-3